This is a list of T cell receptor beta chains from one sample in a study of T cell responses to AZD1222 COVID-19 vaccine. Clones were sequenced by immunoSEQ multiplex PCR, and TCRdb holds only the in-frame ones, with some missing. The sample has roughly 100,000 clones, roughly 91% seen once. The sequencing used peripheral blood, collected 28 days after the second AZD1222 dose. The receptors were sampled from an adult who received the AZD1222 COVID-19 vaccine. CDR3s include the opening cysteine and the closing phenylalanine or tryptophan. The D gene is left open where the match is weak. Clone size is given for some rows only: seen once, a few or many times, or a class if the clone is expanded.

J: TRBJ2-5
V: TRBV19
size: .
D: .
CDR3: CASSMGTIPQETQYF
DNA: TGTGCCAGTAGTATGGGGACAATTCCCCAAGAGACCCAGTACTTC

J: TRBJ2-3
V: TRBV27
size: .
D: TRBD2
CDR3: CASSYGLAADTQYF
DNA: TGTGCCAGCAGTTACGGACTAGCAGCAGATACGCAGTATTTT

J: TRBJ1-1
V: TRBV19
size: .
D: .
CDR3: CASSLFGGNTEAFF
DNA: TGTGCCAGTAGCCTCTTTGGGGGTAACACTGAAGCTTTCTTT

J: TRBJ1-4
V: TRBV4-3
size: .
D: TRBD1
CDR3: CASSQQTGVDEKLFF
DNA: TGCGCCAGCAGCCAACAGACAGGGGTTGACGAAAAACTGTTTTTT

J: TRBJ2-7
V: TRBV9
size: .
D: .
CDR3: CASNPGWGYEQYF
DNA: TGTGCCAGCAACCCGGGATGGGGCTACGAGCAGTACTTC

J: TRBJ2-3
V: TRBV19
size: .
D: .
CDR3: CASSVGGPSTDTQYF
DNA: TGTGCCAGTAGTGTCGGGGGGCCCTCCACAGATACGCAGTATTTT

J: TRBJ1-6
V: TRBV5-1
size: .
D: .
CDR3: CASSLSYSYSPLHF
DNA: TGCGCCAGCAGCTTGAGTTACAGTTATTCACCCCTCCACTTT

J: TRBJ1-6
V: TRBV19
size: .
D: .
CDR3: CASRVEGRSNSPLHF
DNA: TGTGCCAGTAGGGTCGAAGGTCGCTCGAATTCACCCCTCCACTTT

J: TRBJ2-7
V: TRBV5-6
size: .
D: .
CDR3: CASSPQMDSYEQYF
DNA: TGTGCCAGCAGTCCGCAGATGGACTCCTACGAGCAGTACTTC

J: TRBJ2-2
V: TRBV19
size: once
D: .
CDR3: CASNRQPNTGELFF
DNA: TGTGCCAGTAATCGGCAGCCGAACACCGGGGAGCTGTTTTTT

J: TRBJ2-1
V: TRBV15
size: .
D: .
CDR3: CATSRDGGGPYNEQFF
DNA: TGTGCCACCAGCAGAGATGGGGGAGGTCCCTACAATGAGCAGTTCTTC

J: TRBJ2-2
V: TRBV25-1
size: .
D: .
CDR3: CASSQNTGELFF
DNA: TGTGCCAGCAGCCAGAACACCGGGGAGCTGTTTTTT

J: TRBJ2-7
V: TRBV5-1
size: .
D: TRBD2
CDR3: CASSASLAGYEQYF
DNA: TGCGCCAGCAGCGCGAGCCTAGCGGGGTACGAGCAGTACTTC

J: TRBJ1-6
V: TRBV19
size: .
D: .
CDR3: CASKGTDNSPLHF
DNA: TGTGCCAGTAAGGGAACAGATAATTCACCCCTCCACTTT

J: TRBJ2-7
V: TRBV6-2/TRBV6-3
size: .
D: TRBD2
CDR3: CASSSSSTSGGKQYF
DNA: TGTGCCAGCAGTTCCTCCTCGACTAGCGGGGGCAAGCAGTACTTC

J: TRBJ1-4
V: TRBV4-2
size: once
D: .
CDR3: CASSQERGLSEKLFF
DNA: TGTGCCAGCAGCCAAGAACGGGGTCTGAGTGAAAAACTGTTTTTT

J: TRBJ2-2
V: TRBV25-1
size: .
D: TRBD2
CDR3: CASQRAGGTGELFF
DNA: TGTGCCAGCCAAAGGGCGGGGGGAACCGGGGAGCTGTTTTTT

J: TRBJ1-2
V: TRBV18
size: .
D: .
CDR3: CASSPPQNYGYTF
DNA: TGTGCCAGCTCACCACCCCAAAACTATGGCTACACCTTC

J: TRBJ1-2
V: TRBV24-1
size: .
D: .
CDR3: CATSDPSGYYGYTF
DNA: TGTGCCACCAGTGATCCCTCCGGGTACTATGGCTACACCTTC

J: TRBJ1-3
V: TRBV28
size: .
D: .
CDR3: CASSTRVPGNTIYF
DNA: TGTGCCAGCAGCACCAGGGTCCCTGGAAACACCATATATTTT

J: TRBJ1-2
V: TRBV9
size: .
D: TRBD1
CDR3: CASSTPQGGNYGYTF
DNA: TGTGCCAGCAGCACGCCCCAGGGGGGTAACTATGGCTACACCTTC

J: TRBJ2-2
V: TRBV2
size: .
D: .
CDR3: CASRQTNTGELFF
DNA: TGTGCCAGCAGGCAGACCAACACCGGGGAGCTGTTTTTT

J: TRBJ1-2
V: TRBV3-1/TRBV3-2
size: few
D: .
CDR3: CASSQAGRGTYGYTF
DNA: TGTGCCAGCAGCCAAGCGGGCAGAGGGACATATGGCTACACCTTC

J: TRBJ1-5
V: TRBV2
size: .
D: .
CDR3: CASRRDITYQPQHF
DNA: TGTGCCAGCCGTCGGGACATCACCTATCAGCCCCAGCATTTT

J: TRBJ1-1
V: TRBV18
size: .
D: .
CDR3: CASSPYGSNTEAFF
DNA: TGTGCCAGCTCACCGTACGGGTCGAACACTGAAGCTTTCTTT

J: TRBJ1-5
V: TRBV18
size: .
D: .
CDR3: CASSRYTPGGDQPQHF
DNA: TGTGCCAGCTCACGCTATACCCCTGGGGGAGACCAGCCCCAGCATTTT

J: TRBJ1-4
V: TRBV11-2
size: .
D: .
CDR3: CASSLATAANEKLFF
DNA: TGTGCCAGCAGCTTAGCGACAGCGGCGAATGAAAAACTGTTTTTT

J: TRBJ1-4
V: TRBV18
size: .
D: .
CDR3: CASSPRNEKLFF
DNA: TGTGCCAGCTCACCACGTAATGAAAAACTGTTTTTT

J: TRBJ2-7
V: TRBV27
size: few
D: TRBD1
CDR3: CASSLGTGGLYEQYF
DNA: TGTGCCAGCAGTCTGGGGACAGGGGGGCTCTACGAGCAGTACTTC

J: TRBJ1-2
V: TRBV19
size: .
D: .
CDR3: CASSSQGYGYTF
DNA: TGTGCCAGTAGTTCCCAGGGATATGGCTACACCTTC

J: TRBJ2-5
V: TRBV7-2
size: .
D: TRBD2
CDR3: CASSGRTSVETQYF
DNA: TGTGCCAGCAGCGGACGGACTAGCGTGGAGACCCAGTACTTC

J: TRBJ1-2
V: TRBV20-1
size: .
D: .
CDR3: CSALGAGGYTF
DNA: TGCAGTGCTCTAGGGGCAGGAGGCTACACCTTC

J: TRBJ2-7
V: TRBV5-6
size: .
D: .
CDR3: CASSLGWSEQYF
DNA: TGTGCCAGCAGCTTGGGTTGGAGCGAGCAGTACTTC

J: TRBJ1-1
V: TRBV18
size: .
D: .
CDR3: CASSSGSDTEAFF
DNA: TGTGCCAGCTCATCAGGGTCTGACACTGAAGCTTTCTTT

J: TRBJ1-5
V: TRBV3-1/TRBV3-2
size: .
D: .
CDR3: CASSRSGSNQPQHF
DNA: TGTGCCAGCAGCCGTTCAGGGAGCAATCAGCCCCAGCATTTT

J: TRBJ2-2
V: TRBV7-3
size: .
D: TRBD1
CDR3: CASRQTGGITGELFF
DNA: TGTGCCAGCAGACAGACAGGGGGCATCACCGGGGAGCTGTTTTTT

J: TRBJ1-2
V: TRBV30
size: once
D: .
CDR3: CAWSVLVGDRRGYTF
DNA: TGTGCCTGGAGTGTACTTGTCGGGGATAGGAGGGGCTACACCTTC

J: TRBJ2-7
V: TRBV18
size: .
D: .
CDR3: CASSPPRDDSYEQYF
DNA: TGTGCCAGCTCACCACCCCGGGACGACTCCTACGAGCAGTACTTC

J: TRBJ1-2
V: TRBV4-3
size: .
D: TRBD1
CDR3: CASSQVSGQGVGYTF
DNA: TGCGCCAGCAGCCAAGTATCCGGACAGGGCGTTGGCTACACCTTC

J: TRBJ2-3
V: TRBV7-3
size: .
D: .
CDR3: CASSLSGQAADTQYF
DNA: TGTGCCAGCAGCTTATCGGGGCAGGCCGCAGATACGCAGTATTTT

J: TRBJ2-3
V: TRBV3-1/TRBV3-2
size: .
D: TRBD1
CDR3: CASSQRVTGGRDTQYF
DNA: TGTGCCAGCAGCCAAAGAGTTACAGGGGGCAGAGATACGCAGTATTTT

J: TRBJ2-3
V: TRBV30
size: .
D: .
CDR3: CAWSVGGNTQYF
DNA: TGTGCCTGGAGTGTAGGTGGTAATACGCAGTATTTT

J: TRBJ2-5
V: TRBV11-2
size: .
D: .
CDR3: CASSLGTVQETQYF
DNA: TGTGCCAGCAGCCTTGGGACGGTACAAGAGACCCAGTACTTC

J: TRBJ2-5
V: TRBV20-1
size: .
D: .
CDR3: CSASEGEETQYF
DNA: TGCAGTGCTAGTGAGGGCGAAGAGACCCAGTACTTC